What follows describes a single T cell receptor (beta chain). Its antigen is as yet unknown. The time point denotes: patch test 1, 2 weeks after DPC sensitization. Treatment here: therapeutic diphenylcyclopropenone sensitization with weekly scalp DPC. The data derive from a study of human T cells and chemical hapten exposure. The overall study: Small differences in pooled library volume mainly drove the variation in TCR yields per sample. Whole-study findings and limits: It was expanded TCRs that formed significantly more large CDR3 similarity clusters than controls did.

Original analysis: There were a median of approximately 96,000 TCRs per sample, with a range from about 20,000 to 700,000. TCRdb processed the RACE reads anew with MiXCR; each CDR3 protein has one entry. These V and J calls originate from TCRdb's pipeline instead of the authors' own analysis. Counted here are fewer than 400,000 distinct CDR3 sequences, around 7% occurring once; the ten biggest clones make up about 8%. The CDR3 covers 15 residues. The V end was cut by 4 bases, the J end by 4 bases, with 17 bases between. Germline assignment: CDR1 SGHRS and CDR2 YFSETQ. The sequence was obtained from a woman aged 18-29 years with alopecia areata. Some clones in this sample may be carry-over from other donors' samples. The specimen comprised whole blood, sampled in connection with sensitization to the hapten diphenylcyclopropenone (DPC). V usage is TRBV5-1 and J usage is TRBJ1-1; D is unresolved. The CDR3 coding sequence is TGCGCCAGCAGCAGGGCGGAGACTCGGGGCACTGAAGCTTTCTTT. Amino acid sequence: CASSRAETRGTEAFF.